These 20 T cell receptor beta chains came from one sample sequenced in a study of control samples from healthy donors and cancer patients. The data were produced by immunoSEQ multiplex PCR, yet TCRdb's version contains in-frame clones alone and is incomplete. This sample has more than 140,000 clones, with about 90% found just once. Material: blood. The origin of the receptors is a man between 18 and 29 years old in good health.

The chain recombines TRBV11-2 with TRBJ1-2, with D perhaps TRBD1 (6 bases). From germline, CDR1 is SGHAT and CDR2 FQNNGV. V was shortened by 4 bases and J by 4 bases, with 28 bases between the two germline ends. This CDR3 is 19 amino acids long. CDR3 amino acids: CASSSHRVREGPTLYGYTF. As DNA, the CDR3 is TGTGCCAGCAGCTCGCACAGGGTCCGCGAAGGCCCGACCCTCTATGGCTACACCTTC.

This clone is a singleton in its sample. The rearrangement joins TRBV19 to TRBJ1-3; tentative D call: TRBD1 (6 bases). The CDR3 length is 15 residues. Germline CDR1 LNHDA, CDR2 SQIVND (reference sequence). V shed 6 bases and J shed 0 bases, with 12 bases lying between them. The CDR3 region is CASSYIRGSGNTIYF. In nucleotides, the CDR3 is TGTGCCAGTAGCTACATCAGGGGCTCTGGAAACACCATATATTTT.

V gene TRBV27 combines with J gene TRBJ2-3; TRBD1 matches at 8 bases. The junction had 13 bases not matched to a gene; V was cut back by 5 bases and J by 6 bases. The CDR3 is 16 residues long. Germline CDR1 MNHEY, CDR2 SMNVEV (reference sequence). CDR3 sequence: CASSHWDRLLTDTQYF. The CDR3 region has the DNA TGTGCCAGCAGTCACTGGGACAGGCTTTTGACGGATACGCAGTATTTT.

V and J are TRBV29-1 and TRBJ2-1; D might be TRBD1 (5 bases). CDR1 SQVTM and CDR2 ANQGSEA come from the germline V gene. V lost 1 base and J lost 6, with 10 bases in between. CDR3 length: 13 residues. The CDR3 DNA reads as TGCAGCGTTGAAGTGGGGCCTAGCAATGAGCAGTTCTTC. This sequence encodes CSVEVGPSNEQFF.

The rearrangement links TRBV2 to TRBJ1-4; no clear D. Germline CDR1 SNHLY, CDR2 FYNNEI. V was pared by 4 bases and J by 0 bases, with 12 bases between. CDR3 length equals 16 residues. The CDR3: CASSGVDVATNEKLFF. DNA for the CDR3: TGTGCCAGCAGTGGGGTCGACGTTGCAACTAATGAAAAACTGTTTTTT.

The V gene is TRBV27, the J gene TRBJ2-7; perhaps TRBD1 as D (6 bases). V lost 0 bases, J lost 4 bases, and 16 bases lay in between. Germline values: CDR1 MNHEY, CDR2 SMNVEV (reference sequence). This CDR3 is 16 amino acids long. The CDR3 coding sequence is TGTGCCAGCAGTTTATCGAGGACAGCTCCCGGGTACGAGCAGTACTTC. Amino acids: CASSLSRTAPGYEQYF.

This chain joins TRBV13 and TRBJ2-5, with D perhaps TRBD2 (5 bases). The V end lost 6 bases, the J end lost 1 base, and 12 bases lay between the germline ends. Per germline, CDR1 PRHDT and CDR2 FYEKMQ (reference sequence). The CDR3 is 14 residues long. The CDR3 DNA follows: TGTGCCAGCAGTTCCCGGGGTTTCCAAGAGACCCAGTACTTC. This encodes CASSSRGFQETQYF.

This clone was detected only a few times. The chain combines TRBV21-1 with TRBJ1-3; the D segment call TRBD1 is taken from the table without a DNA check. TRBV21-1 is flagged as a pseudogene. This CDR3 contains 17 residues. The CDR3 DNA reads TGTGCCAGCAGCAAAGCGAAGGGGCCTTACTCTGGAAACACCATATATTTT. Its translation is CASSKAKGPYSGNTIYF.

The chain employs TRBV4-2 and TRBJ1-3; D not certain. The ends were cut back, 0 bases at V and 4 bases at J, with 4 bases in the middle. The CDR3 length is 13 residues. Germline V gene data show CDR1 as LGHNA and CDR2 as YNFKEQ. The CDR3 is CASSQDWGNTIYF. CDR3 sequence (DNA): TGTGCCAGCAGCCAAGATTGGGGAAACACCATATATTTT.

The V gene is TRBV19, the J gene TRBJ2-2, with D uncertain. V lost 5 bases, J lost 9 bases, and 10 bases lay in between. Germline CDR1 LNHDA, CDR2 SQIVND (reference sequence). This CDR3 is 12 amino acids long. The CDR3 DNA is TGTGCCAGTAGTGAAGAAGGCTGGGAGCTGTTTTTT. Translated, it gives CASSEEGWELFF.

The V call is TRBV3-1 (or the pseudogene TRBV3-2), the J call TRBJ1-1; possibly TRBD1 for D (5 bases). CDR1 and CDR2 from the germline V gene are LGHDT and YNNKEL (reference sequence). This CDR3 comprises 13 residues. The V end was cut by 3 bases, the J end by 6 bases, with 11 bases between. The CDR3 loop is CASSQLRVSEAFF. The CDR3 nucleotides are TGTGCCAGCAGCCAGCTCAGGGTTTCTGAAGCTTTCTTT.

The rearrangement links TRBV12-2 to TRBJ2-2; TRBD2, the table's D call, lacks a check against the DNA. TRBV12-2 is a pseudogene segment. This CDR3 spans 15 amino acids. This CDR3 reads CASRLARTGTGELFF. The CDR3 DNA reads TGTGCAAGTCGCTTAGCTCGGACTGGCACCGGGGAGCTGTTTTTT.

The chain carries TRBV7-2 and TRBJ1-2; D may be TRBD1 (5 bases). Germline V lookup: CDR1 SGHTA, CDR2 FQGNSA. Trimming stripped 1 base from V and 5 bases from J, with 11 bases between. The CDR3 contains 14 residues. The CDR3 nucleotides are TGTGCCAGCAGCTTAGGGGGTGGGGGTTATGGCTACACCTTC. Its translation is CASSLGGGGYGYTF.

The chain employs TRBV6-2 or TRBV6-3 and TRBJ1-2; 8 bases are a match to TRBD1. CDR3 length: 13 residues. Per germline, CDR1 MNHEY and CDR2 SVGEGT. V shed 6 bases, J shed 6 bases, and the junction held 6 bases outside the gene matches. CDR3 bases: TGTGCCAGCAGCCCCGGACAGGGCGATGGCTACACCTTC. Translation: CASSPGQGDGYTF.

This rearrangement joins TRBV27 to TRBJ1-6; D not certain. V lost 0 bases, J lost 3 bases, and 9 bases lay in between. CDR1 MNHEY and CDR2 SMNVEV come from the germline V gene (reference sequence). This CDR3 is 16 amino acids long. The CDR3 coding sequence is TGTGCCAGCAGTTTATCGACAACGGACTATAATTCACCCCTCCACTTT. Its protein is CASSLSTTDYNSPLHF.

V is TRBV4-3 and J is TRBJ1-3; D not resolved. The CDR3 has 15 residues. Deletions cut 1 base from V and 0 bases from J, with 7 bases between. CDR1 and CDR2 from the germline V gene are LGHNA and YSLEER. CDR3 amino acids: CASSQGRDSGNTIYF. In DNA, the CDR3 is TGCGCCAGCAGCCAAGGACGGGACTCTGGAAACACCATATATTTT.

This chain connects TRBV6-5 to TRBJ1-1; no clear D gene. This CDR3 contains 16 residues. Germline CDR1 is MNHEY and CDR2 is SVGAGI. V lost 2 bases and J lost 4, with 17 bases in between. The CDR3 region is CASSYESLGSGTEAFF. The CDR3 DNA is TGTGCCAGCAGTTACGAGTCTTTGGGGTCGGGCACTGAAGCTTTCTTT.

The V call is TRBV19, the J call TRBJ2-4; D gene uncertain. The CDR3 covers 15 residues. CDR1 is LNHDA and CDR2 is SQIVND in the germline V gene (reference sequence). Trimming removed 3 bases at V and 3 bases at J, with 12 bases between. The CDR3 region has the DNA TGTGCCAGTAGTATGGGAACTGGGATCAAAAACATTCAGTACTTC. Translating it yields CASSMGTGIKNIQYF. The full variable domain, with the rest looked up from reference TRBV19 and TRBJ2-4, is DGGITQSPKYLFRKEGQNVTLSCEQNLNHDAMYWYRQDPGQGLRLIYYSQIVNDFQKGDIAEGYSVSREKKESFPLTVTSAQKNPTAFYLCASSMGTGIKNIQYFGAGTRLSVL.

The chain carries TRBV20-1 and TRBJ2-5, with no clear D. Trimming left V 3 bases short and J 4 bases short, with 6 bases between. CDR3 length equals 11 residues. Germline values: CDR1 DFQATT, CDR2 SNEGSKA (reference sequence). As DNA, the CDR3 is TGCAGTGCTAGGGGTCCAGAGACCCAGTACTTC. It translates to CSARGPETQYF.

The genes are TRBV19 and TRBJ2-5; 8 bases are shared with TRBD2. Germline trimming cut 6 bases from V and 5 bases from J; bases unmatched to any gene: 8. The CDR3 extends over 14 amino acids. Germline V gene data show CDR1 as LNHDA and CDR2 as SQIVND (reference sequence). The CDR3 spells CASRPRGGDETQYF. CDR3 DNA: TGTGCCAGTAGACCCCGGGGGGGGGATGAGACCCAGTACTTC.